Listed here are 21 T cell receptor beta chains from one sample, sequenced in a study of cytomegalovirus exposure and HLA in healthy donors. The PCR was carried out with 60 Vbeta primers and 13 Jbeta primers. Data came from immunoSEQ multiplex PCR; TCRdb stores just in-frame clones and leaves some out. The sample includes around 80,000 clones, around 79% seen only once; the top ten take approximately 4.5%. Sequencing input: PBMCs. These receptor sequences come from a man aged 40-55 years in good health and CMV-seronegative.

The chain has TRBV19 and TRBJ1-4; no clear D gene. From germline, CDR1 is LNHDA and CDR2 SQIVND (reference sequence). Trimming stripped 5 bases from V and 5 bases from J, with 21 bases between. This CDR3 is 17 amino acids long. The CDR3 coding sequence is TGTGCCAGTAGTGGCGCGTTTAAGGCGGCTGTAAATGAAAAACTGTTTTTT. Amino acid sequence: CASSGAFKAAVNEKLFF.

The chain carries TRBV9 and TRBJ1-5; tentative D call: TRBD1 (5 bases). Trimming took 0 bases from V and 4 from J, leaving 11 bases between them. From germline, CDR1 is SGDLS and CDR2 YYNGEE. The length of the CDR3 is 15 residues. CDR3 protein: CASSVGGGLNQPQHF. CDR3 DNA sequence: TGTGCCAGCAGCGTAGGGGGGGGACTGAATCAGCCCCAGCATTTT.

This clone occurred a few times. The V call is TRBV14, the J call TRBJ2-7; 7 bases map to TRBD1. Germline values: CDR1 SGHDN, CDR2 FVKESK. V lost 2 bases to trimming and J lost 1 base; unmatched junction nucleotides: 11. The CDR3 is 17 amino acids. The CDR3 DNA sequence: TGTGCCAGCAGCCAAAACCTACCGACAGGGAGATCCTACGAGCAGTACTTC. Its protein is CASSQNLPTGRSYEQYF.

CDR3: CASRLYGHLGRGQPQHF. CDR3 sequence (DNA): TGTGCCAGCAGGTTATACGGACATCTCGGGCGGGGTCAGCCCCAGCATTTT. V is TRBV11-3 and J is TRBJ1-5; D may be TRBD1 (5 bases). The CDR3 contains 17 residues. Trimming took off 6 bases at V and 6 bases at J, with 24 bases between the two ends. The V gene's germline CDR1 is SGHNT and CDR2 YENEEA.

The CDR3 sequence is CASSVQASGSADTQYF. The CDR3 DNA is TGTGCCAGCAGCGTCCAAGCTAGCGGGAGTGCAGATACGCAGTATTTT. The chain carries TRBV9 and TRBJ2-3; 10 nucleotides align to TRBD2. The CDR3 extends over 16 amino acids. After removal of 2 bases from V and 4 bases from J, the junction contained 7 bases not matched to a gene. Germline-derived CDR1 and CDR2 are SGDLS and YYNGEE. The full variable domain, its missing parts supplied by reference TRBV9 and TRBJ2-3, is DSGVTQTPKHLITATGQRVTLRCSPRSGDLSVYWYQQSLDQGLQFLIQYYNGEERAKGNILERFSAQQFPDLHSELNLSSLELGDSALYFCASSVQASGSADTQYFGPGTRLTVL.

The chain uses TRBV4-3 and TRBJ1-3; D unclear. The CDR3 is 17 amino acids. Germline CDR1 LGHNA, CDR2 YSLEER. V was shortened by 0 bases and J by 0 bases, with 12 bases between the two germline ends. CDR3 in amino acids: CASSQDLTPNSGNTIYF. The CDR3 DNA follows: TGCGCCAGCAGCCAAGATCTGACACCGAACTCTGGAAACACCATATATTTT.

This chain uses TRBV6-4 with TRBJ2-1; 11 bases agree with TRBD2. After removal of 2 bases from V and 8 bases from J, the junction contained 5 bases not matched to a gene. This CDR3 is built from 15 residues. Germline V CDR1 and CDR2: MRHNA, SNTAGT. Written as DNA, the CDR3 is TGTGCCAGCAGTGACGGGGTAGCGGGAGGGTATGAGCAGTTCTTC. This gives the protein CASSDGVAGGYEQFF.

The chain links TRBV30 to TRBJ1-4; D uncertain. The CDR3 is 13 residues long. With 3 bases removed from V and 4 bases from J, the gap between germline ends came to 9 bases. Germline loops: CDR1 GTSNPN, CDR2 SVGIG (reference sequence). As DNA, the CDR3 is TGTGCCTGGAGGGAGAATTTTAATGAAAAACTGTTTTTT. Its translation: CAWRENFNEKLFF.

The chain combines TRBV6-6 with TRBJ2-1; possibly TRBD1 for D (5 bases). There are 13 residues in the CDR3. V lost 6 bases and J 6 bases, leaving 12 bases between the germline ends. The germline V gene has CDR1 MNHNY and CDR2 SVGAGI (reference sequence). In nucleotides, the CDR3 is TGTGCCAGCAGCGCGTCCCAGGGCAATGAGCAGTTCTTC. Translated: CASSASQGNEQFF.

This clone was recorded a few times. The chain recombines TRBV2 with TRBJ2-1; 12 nucleotides align to TRBD2. Looked up from germline, CDR1 is SNHLY and CDR2 is FYNNEI. Trimming at V came to 5 bases and at J to 7 bases, leaving 6 bases not matched to a gene. This CDR3 spans 15 amino acids. DNA for the CDR3: TGTGCCAGCAGTAAGACTAGCGGGGGACATAATGAGCAGTTCTTC. The encoded protein is CASSKTSGGHNEQFF.

The chain joins TRBV30 to TRBJ1-2, with 9 bases lining up with TRBD1. V was pared by 2 bases and J by 0 bases, with 4 bases of the junction left unmatched. Germline-derived CDR1 and CDR2 are GTSNPN and SVGIG (reference sequence). The CDR3 contains 15 residues. The CDR3 reads CAWSRGTGTNYGYTF. The DNA for the CDR3 is TGTGCCTGGAGTAGAGGGACAGGGACTAACTATGGCTACACCTTC. The full variable domain, rest sourced from reference TRBV30 and TRBJ1-2, is SQTIHQWPATLVQPVGSPLSLECTVEGTSNPNLYWYRQAAGRGLQLLFYSVGIGQISSEVPQNLSASRPQDRQFILSSKKLLLSDSGFYLCAWSRGTGTNYGYTFGSGTRLTVV.

This chain joins TRBV5-3 and TRBJ2-5; D gene uncertain. TRBV5-3 is recorded as an ORF, its role being uncertain. There are 13 residues in the CDR3. Trimming left V 0 bases short and J 4 bases short, with 7 bases between. CDR3 DNA: TGTGCCAGAAGCTTGGTGCACAGAGAGACCCAGTACTTC. This encodes CARSLVHRETQYF.

The chain links TRBV13 to TRBJ2-3; 7 bases line up with TRBD1. Germline CDR1 and CDR2: PRHDT and FYEKMQ (reference sequence). This CDR3 has 14 residues. V shed 4 bases, J shed 1 base, and the junction held 2 bases outside the gene matches. The CDR3 DNA reads as TGTGCCAGCAGCTACGGACAGGGCACAGATACGCAGTATTTT. Its translation: CASSYGQGTDTQYF.

The CDR3 reads CASSPLSGADNYGYTF. For the CDR3, the DNA is TGTGCCAGCTCACCACTTTCAGGGGCGGATAACTATGGCTACACCTTC. The genes are TRBV18 and TRBJ1-2; possibly TRBD1 for D (6 bases). The germline gives CDR1 KGHSH, CDR2 LQKENI. The CDR3 is made up of 16 amino acids. V lost 1 base, J lost 1 base, and 13 bases lay in between.

The chain combines TRBV29-1 with TRBJ2-1; D might be TRBD1 (5 bases). Germline-derived CDR1 and CDR2 are SQVTM and ANQGSEA. The CDR3 covers 11 residues. Between the trimmed V and J ends, which lost 6 bases and 7 bases, there was a span of 10 bases. CDR3 region: CSVQEANEQFF. Here the CDR3 DNA reads TGCAGCGTACAGGAAGCAAATGAGCAGTTCTTC.

The chain links TRBV6-5 to TRBJ2-2; 8 nucleotides align to TRBD2. The CDR3 extends over 15 amino acids. Germline trimming cut 6 bases from V and 6 bases from J; bases unmatched to any gene: 9. The germline CDR1 and CDR2 sequences are MNHEY and SVGAGI. The CDR3, as DNA: TGTGCCAGCAGGATCCCTAGCGGGTCCCCCGGGGAGCTGTTTTTT. Protein product: CASRIPSGSPGELFF.

This clone was observed once. The chain recombines TRBV7-2 with TRBJ2-7; perhaps TRBD2 as D (6 bases). With 5 bases removed from V and 3 bases from J, the gap between germline ends came to 14 bases. The CDR3 contains 14 residues. The germline V gene encodes CDR1 SGHTA and CDR2 FQGNSA. The CDR3 region is CASSPSALDYEQYF. In DNA form, the CDR3 reads TGTGCCAGCAGCCCTAGCGCCCTTGACTACGAGCAGTACTTC.

The rearrangement uses TRBV7-9 and TRBJ1-3; TRBD1 aligns across 7 bases. V was pared by 8 bases and J by 0 bases, with 13 bases of the junction left unmatched. The germline CDR1 and CDR2 sequences are SEHNR and FQNEAQ (reference sequence). This CDR3 has 17 amino acids. The DNA of the CDR3 is TGTGCCAGCCAAGACTATTTTGGGACAGACTCTGGAAACACCATATATTTT. This sequence encodes CASQDYFGTDSGNTIYF.

This clone was counted only a few times. The chain uses TRBV30 and TRBJ2-1; D is unclear. Germline CDR1 and CDR2: GTSNPN and SVGIG (reference sequence). Trimming stripped 3 bases from V and 15 bases from J, with 15 bases between. The CDR3 length is 11 residues. The CDR3 reads CAWSPTTLLFF. The CDR3 bases are TGTGCCTGGAGCCCTACTACCCTCTTGTTCTTC.

V gene TRBV27 combines with J gene TRBJ1-5, with D uncertain. The CDR3 is 15 amino acids. Germline V gene data show CDR1 as MNHEY and CDR2 as SMNVEV (reference sequence). V was cut by 2 bases and J by 0 bases, with 8 bases left in between. The CDR3 coding sequence is TGTGCCAGCAGTTTAGGAGGAGTTAGCAATCAGCCCCAGCATTTT. Translation: CASSLGGVSNQPQHF.

J is TRBJ2-5 and V is TRBV27, with 8 bases fitting TRBD1. Germline CDR1 MNHEY, CDR2 SMNVEV (reference sequence). The junction had 7 bases not matched to a gene; V was cut back by 2 bases and J by 2 bases. The CDR3 loop spans 16 amino acids. This CDR3 is CASSLRGQVNQETQYF. The CDR3 DNA sequence: TGTGCCAGCAGTTTAAGGGGACAGGTTAATCAAGAGACCCAGTACTTC.